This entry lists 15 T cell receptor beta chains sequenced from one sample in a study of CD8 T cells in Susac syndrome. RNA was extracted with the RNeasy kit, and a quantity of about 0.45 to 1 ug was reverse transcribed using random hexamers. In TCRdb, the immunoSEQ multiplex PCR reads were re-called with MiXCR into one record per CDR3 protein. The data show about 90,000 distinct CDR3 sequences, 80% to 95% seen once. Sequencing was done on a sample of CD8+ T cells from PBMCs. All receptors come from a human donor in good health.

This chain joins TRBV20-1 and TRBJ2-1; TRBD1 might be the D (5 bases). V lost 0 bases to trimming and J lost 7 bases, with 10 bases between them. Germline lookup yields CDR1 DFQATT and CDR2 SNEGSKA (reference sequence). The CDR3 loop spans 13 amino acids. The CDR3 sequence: CSARDIQANEQFF. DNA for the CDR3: TGCAGTGCTAGAGATATACAGGCAAATGAGCAGTTCTTC.

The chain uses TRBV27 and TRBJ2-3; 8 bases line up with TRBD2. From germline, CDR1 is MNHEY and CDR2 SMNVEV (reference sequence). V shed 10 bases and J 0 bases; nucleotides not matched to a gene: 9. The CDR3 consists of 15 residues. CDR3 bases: TGTGCCACCATCCCTAGCGGGTTGAGCACAGATACGCAGTATTTT. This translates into CATIPSGLSTDTQYF.

CDR3 bases: TGTGCCAGCAGCTTGGGGCTAGCGGGGGAGCAGTTCTTC. Encoded protein: CASSLGLAGEQFF. This chain joins TRBV5-4 and TRBJ2-1; 9 bases agree with TRBD2. Germline V gene data show CDR1 as SGHNT and CDR2 as YYREEE (reference sequence). CDR3 length: 13 residues. V gave up 0 bases and J gave up 10 bases; unmatched junction bases: 2.

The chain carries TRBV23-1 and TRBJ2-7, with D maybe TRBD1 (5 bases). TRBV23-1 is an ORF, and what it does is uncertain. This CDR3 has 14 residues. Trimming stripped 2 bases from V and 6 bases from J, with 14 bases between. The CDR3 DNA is TGCGCCAGCAGTCAACAGTGCAGGGTAGGCGAGCAGTACTTC. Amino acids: CASSQQCRVGEQYF.

CDR3 in DNA: TGTGCTAGTGGTTTTCTCCGGGACGGTGAAGCTTTCTTT. This encodes CASGFLRDGEAFF. This chain connects TRBV12-5 to TRBJ1-1, with D perhaps matching TRBD1 (5 bases). The CDR3 covers 13 residues. V was pared by 3 bases and J by 7 bases, with 12 bases between. Germline lookup yields CDR1 LGHNT and CDR2 FRNRAP.

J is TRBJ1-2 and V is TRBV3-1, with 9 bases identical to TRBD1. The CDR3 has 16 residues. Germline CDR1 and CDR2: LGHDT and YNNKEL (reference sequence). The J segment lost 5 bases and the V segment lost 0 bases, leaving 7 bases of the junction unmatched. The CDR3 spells CASSQDMTGQGYGYTF. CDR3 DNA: TGTGCCAGCAGCCAAGATATGACGGGACAGGGTTATGGCTACACCTTC.

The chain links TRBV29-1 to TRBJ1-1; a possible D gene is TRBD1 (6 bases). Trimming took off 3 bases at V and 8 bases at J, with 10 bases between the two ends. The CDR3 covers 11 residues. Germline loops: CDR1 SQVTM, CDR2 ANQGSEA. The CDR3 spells CSVDGQTEAFF. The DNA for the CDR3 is TGCAGCGTTGACGGACAGACCGAAGCTTTCTTT.

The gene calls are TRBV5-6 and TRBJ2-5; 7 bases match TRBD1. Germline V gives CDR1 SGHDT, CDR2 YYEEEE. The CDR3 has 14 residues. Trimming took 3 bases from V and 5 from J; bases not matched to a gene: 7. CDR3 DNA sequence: TGTGCCAGCAGCTCAGGGACAGTCTGGGAGACCCAGTACTTC. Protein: CASSSGTVWETQYF.

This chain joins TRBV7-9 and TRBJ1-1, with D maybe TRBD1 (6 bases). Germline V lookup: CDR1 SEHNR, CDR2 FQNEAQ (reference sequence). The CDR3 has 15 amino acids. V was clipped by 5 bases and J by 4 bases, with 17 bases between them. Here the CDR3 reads CASSPATGLRTEAFF. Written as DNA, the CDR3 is TGTGCCAGCAGCCCGGCGACAGGCCTCCGCACTGAAGCTTTCTTT. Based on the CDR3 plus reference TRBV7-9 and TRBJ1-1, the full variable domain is DTGVSQNPRHKITKRGQNVTFRCDPISEHNRLYWYRQTLGQGPEFLTYFQNEAQLEKSRLLSDRFSAERPKGSFSTLEIQRTEQGDSAMYLCASSPATGLRTEAFFGQGTRLTVV.

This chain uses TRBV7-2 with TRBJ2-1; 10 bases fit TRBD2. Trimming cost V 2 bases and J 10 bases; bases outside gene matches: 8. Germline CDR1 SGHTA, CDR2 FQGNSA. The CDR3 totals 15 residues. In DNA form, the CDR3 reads TGTGCCAGCAGCTTACTAGCGGGGGCCCCTAAGGAGCAGTTCTTC. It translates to CASSLLAGAPKEQFF.

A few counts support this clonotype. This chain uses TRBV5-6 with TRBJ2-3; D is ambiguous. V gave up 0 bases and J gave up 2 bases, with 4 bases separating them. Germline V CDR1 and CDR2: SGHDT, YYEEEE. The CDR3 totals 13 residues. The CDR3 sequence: CASSLGNTDTQYF. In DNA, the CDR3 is TGTGCCAGCAGCTTGGGGAACACAGATACGCAGTATTTT.

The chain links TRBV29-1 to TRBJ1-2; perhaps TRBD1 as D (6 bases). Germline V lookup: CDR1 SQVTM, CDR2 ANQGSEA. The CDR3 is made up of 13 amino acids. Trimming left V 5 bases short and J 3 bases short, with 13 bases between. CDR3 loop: CSVLGADYYGYTF. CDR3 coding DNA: TGCAGCGTTTTGGGGGCGGACTACTATGGCTACACCTTC.

CDR3 loop: CASSKAQETEAFF. The CDR3 nucleotides read TGTGCCAGCAGCAAAGCGCAAGAAACTGAAGCTTTCTTT. The chain carries TRBV21-1 and TRBJ1-1. TRBV21-1 is noted as a pseudogene. The CDR3 extends over 13 amino acids.

The CDR3 region has the DNA TGTGCCAGCAGCAAAGCGCTCTCTCCGGGGGCGGACGGCTACACCTTC. Translating it yields CASSKALSPGADGYTF. The chain carries TRBV21-1 and TRBJ1-2; the table's D call, TRBD1, was not checked against the DNA. TRBV21-1 represents a pseudogene. The CDR3 runs 16 residues.

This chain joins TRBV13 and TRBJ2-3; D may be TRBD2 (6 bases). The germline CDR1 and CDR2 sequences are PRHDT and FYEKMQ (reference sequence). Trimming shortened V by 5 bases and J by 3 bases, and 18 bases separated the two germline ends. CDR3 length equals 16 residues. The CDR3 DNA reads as TGTGCCAGCAGCACGAGGCAGGGAGGAGGGACAGATACGCAGTATTTT. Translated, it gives CASSTRQGGGTDTQYF.